This T cell receptor beta chain is drawn from a study of blood T cell repertoires in COVID-19. In its sample, this clone was seen many times. V shed 1 base and J 4 bases; nucleotides not matched to a gene: 11. Germline V gives CDR1 ENHRY, CDR2 SYGVKD. CDR3 length equals 18 residues. Sequenced by immunoSEQ multiplex PCR; TCRdb stores in-frame clones only, minus some. The data show 150,000 to 200,000 clones, 65% to 90% seen once. The V gene is TRBV10-3, the J gene TRBJ2-2, with 8 nucleotides matching TRBD1. The sequencing input was peripheral blood. The receptor comes from a woman in her thirties or forties with COVID-19, enrolled during active disease. CDR3 DNA sequence: TGTGCCATCAGTGAGTTCGCGCAGGGGGCGCGGGGCACCGGGGAGCTGTTTTTT. This codes for CAISEFAQGARGTGELFF.